This TCR beta chain came from a study of CD8+ T cells in alopecia areata. Study at large: Treated patients took oral tofacitinib at 5 to 10 mg twice daily. Findings of the study overall: An increase in clonality over normal scalp was evident in lesional scalp, especially alopecia totalis/universalis.

Peripheral blood samples and lesional scalp punch biopsies were obtained from alopecia areata patients. A note on this clone: Its antigen is not known.

CDR1 SNHLY and CDR2 FYNNEI come from the germline V gene. J lost 6 bases, V lost 7 bases, and 5 bases had no gene match. The length of the CDR3 is 13 residues. cDNA serving as the sequencing template came from extracted, reverse transcribed RNA. Assay: immunoSEQ multiplex PCR; the TCRdb copy retains only in-frame clones and omits some. The data show 100,000 to 150,000 clones, around three fifths seen once. Sequences were derived from CD4+ T cells sorted from blood, sampled at week 0. The receptor comes from a human donor with alopecia areata. The genes are TRBV2 and TRBJ2-2; 7 nucleotides align to TRBD1. The CDR3 coding sequence is TGTGCCAGCATACAGGGGAGCGCCGGGGAGCTGTTTTTT. It yields the protein CASIQGSAGELFF.